This T cell receptor (beta chain) was sequenced for a study of shared clonotypes between healthy human individuals. TCRdb's copy holds only in-frame clones and misses some; the assay was immunoSEQ multiplex PCR. Here the sample spans approximately 2,200,000 clones, about 92% being singletons. The naive CD8 subset, CD45RO-negative cells positively selected for CCR7, excluded terminally differentiated effector memory CD45RA+ cells. Caucasian adults residing in Nashville, Tennessee made up all the donors. Trimming cost V 6 bases and J 7 bases; bases outside gene matches: 9. The germline CDR1 and CDR2 sequences are MDHEN and SYDVKM. The CDR3 spans 14 residues. This clone was observed a single time.

The rearrangement links TRBV28 to TRBJ1-5; 7 bases are shared with TRBD1. This clonotype was sampled from a man younger than 35 in good health. Some clones in this sample may be carry-over from other donors' samples. Sequenced: naive CD8+ T cells from PBMCs. CDR3 protein: CASRPEGAKQPQHF. CDR3 DNA sequence: TGTGCCAGCAGACCTGAGGGGGCCAAGCAGCCCCAGCATTTT.